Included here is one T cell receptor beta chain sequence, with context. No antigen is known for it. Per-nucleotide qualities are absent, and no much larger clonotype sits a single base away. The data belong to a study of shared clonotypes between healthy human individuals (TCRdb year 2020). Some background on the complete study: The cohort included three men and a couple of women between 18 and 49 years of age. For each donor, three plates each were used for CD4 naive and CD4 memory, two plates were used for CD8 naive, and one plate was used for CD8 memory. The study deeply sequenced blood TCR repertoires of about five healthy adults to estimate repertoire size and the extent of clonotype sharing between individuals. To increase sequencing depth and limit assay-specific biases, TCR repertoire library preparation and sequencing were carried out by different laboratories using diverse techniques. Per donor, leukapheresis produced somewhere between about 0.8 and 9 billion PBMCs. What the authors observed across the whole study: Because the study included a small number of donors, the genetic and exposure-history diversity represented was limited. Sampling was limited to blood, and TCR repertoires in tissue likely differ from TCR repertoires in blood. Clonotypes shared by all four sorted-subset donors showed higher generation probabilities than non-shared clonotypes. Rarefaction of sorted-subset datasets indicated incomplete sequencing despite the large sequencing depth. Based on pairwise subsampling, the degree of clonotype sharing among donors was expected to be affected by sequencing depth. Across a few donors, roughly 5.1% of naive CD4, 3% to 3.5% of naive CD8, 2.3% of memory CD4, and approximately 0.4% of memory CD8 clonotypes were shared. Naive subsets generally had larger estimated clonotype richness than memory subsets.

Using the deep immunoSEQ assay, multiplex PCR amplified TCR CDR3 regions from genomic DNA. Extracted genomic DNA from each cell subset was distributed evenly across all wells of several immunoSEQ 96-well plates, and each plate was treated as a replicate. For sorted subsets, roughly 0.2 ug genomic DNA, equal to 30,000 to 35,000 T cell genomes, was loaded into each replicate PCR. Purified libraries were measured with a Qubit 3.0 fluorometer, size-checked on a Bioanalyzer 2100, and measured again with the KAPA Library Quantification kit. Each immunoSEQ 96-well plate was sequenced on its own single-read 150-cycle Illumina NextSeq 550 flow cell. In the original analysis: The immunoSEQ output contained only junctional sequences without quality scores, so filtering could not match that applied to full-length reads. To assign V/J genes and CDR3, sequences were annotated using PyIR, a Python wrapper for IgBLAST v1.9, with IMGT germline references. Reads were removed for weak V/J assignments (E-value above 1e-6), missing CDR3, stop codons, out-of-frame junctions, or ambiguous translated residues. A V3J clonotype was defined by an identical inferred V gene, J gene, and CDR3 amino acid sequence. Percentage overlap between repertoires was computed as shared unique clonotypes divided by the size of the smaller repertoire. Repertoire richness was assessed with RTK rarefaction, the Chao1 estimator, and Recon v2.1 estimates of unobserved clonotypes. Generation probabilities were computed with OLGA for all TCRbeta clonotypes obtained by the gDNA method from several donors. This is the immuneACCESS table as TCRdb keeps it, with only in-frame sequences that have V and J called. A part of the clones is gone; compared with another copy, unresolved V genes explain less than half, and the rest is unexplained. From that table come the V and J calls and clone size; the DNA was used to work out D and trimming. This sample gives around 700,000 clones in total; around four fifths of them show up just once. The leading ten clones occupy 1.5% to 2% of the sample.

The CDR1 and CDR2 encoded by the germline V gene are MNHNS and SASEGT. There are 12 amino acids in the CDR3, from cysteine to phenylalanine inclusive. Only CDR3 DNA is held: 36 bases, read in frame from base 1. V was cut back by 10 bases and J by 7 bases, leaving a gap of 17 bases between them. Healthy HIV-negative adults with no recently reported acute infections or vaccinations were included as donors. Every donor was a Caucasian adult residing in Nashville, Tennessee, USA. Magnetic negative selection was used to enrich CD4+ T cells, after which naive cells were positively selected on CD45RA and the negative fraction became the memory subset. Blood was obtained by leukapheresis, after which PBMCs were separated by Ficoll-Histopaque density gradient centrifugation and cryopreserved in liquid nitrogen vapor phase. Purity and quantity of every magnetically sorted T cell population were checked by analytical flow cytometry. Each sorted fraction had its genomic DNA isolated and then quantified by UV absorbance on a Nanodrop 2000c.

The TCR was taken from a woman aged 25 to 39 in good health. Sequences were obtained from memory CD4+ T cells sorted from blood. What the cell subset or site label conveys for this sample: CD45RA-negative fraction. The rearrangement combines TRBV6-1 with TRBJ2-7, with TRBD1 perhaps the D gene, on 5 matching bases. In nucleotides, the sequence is TGTGCCACCGACATGCAGGGTAGGGAGCAGTACTTC. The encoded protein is CATDMQGREQYF.